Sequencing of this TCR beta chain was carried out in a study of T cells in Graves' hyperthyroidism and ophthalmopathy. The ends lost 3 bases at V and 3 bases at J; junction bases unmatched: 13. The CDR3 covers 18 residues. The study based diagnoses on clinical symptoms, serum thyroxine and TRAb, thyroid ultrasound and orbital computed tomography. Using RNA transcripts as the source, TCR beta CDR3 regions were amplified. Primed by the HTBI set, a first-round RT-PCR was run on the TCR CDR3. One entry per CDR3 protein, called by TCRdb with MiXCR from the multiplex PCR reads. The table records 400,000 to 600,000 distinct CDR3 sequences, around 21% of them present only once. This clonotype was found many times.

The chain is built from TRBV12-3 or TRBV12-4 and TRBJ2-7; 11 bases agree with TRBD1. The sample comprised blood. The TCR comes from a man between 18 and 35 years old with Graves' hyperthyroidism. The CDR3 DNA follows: TGTGCCAGCAGTTTTTCTGGACAGGGGGCGCGGGGAGTCTACGAGCAGTACTTC. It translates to CASSFSGQGARGVYEQYF.